This T cell receptor (beta chain) was sequenced for a study of technical replicates of blood from a handful of donors. The protocol was immunoSEQ multiplex PCR, while the TCRdb copy is restricted to in-frame clones and leaves out a portion. The table lists about 70,000 clones, approximately 83% of them singletons. Germline loops: CDR1 SEHNR, CDR2 FQNEAQ (reference sequence). The CDR3 extends over 15 amino acids. V was shortened by 3 bases and J by 3 bases, with 11 bases between the two germline ends. The specimen was PBMCs. The sequence was obtained from a human donor in good health. Some clones in this sample may be carry-over from other donors' samples. The rearrangement uses TRBV7-9 and TRBJ2-2; no clear D gene. The CDR3 nucleotides read TGTGCCAGCAGCTTGTTACAGAGAGACACCGGGGAGCTGTTTTTT. It translates to CASSLLQRDTGELFF.